The 21 T cell receptor beta chains below were found in one sample sequenced in a study of T cell clonality in common variable immunodeficiency. Sequencing used immunoSEQ multiplex PCR; TCRdb keeps in-frame clones, though not all of them. This repertoire holds under 30,000 clones, and none appear only once. Input material: peripheral blood mononuclear cells. The receptors shown here come from a person between 18 and 70 years old in good health.

This clone occurred many times. The CDR3 here is CASSQGLQGLGNEQFF. CDR3 DNA, as far as it was read: TGCGCCAGCAGCCAAGGGTTACAGGGATTAGGCAATGAG. The V gene is TRBV4-1, the J gene TRBJ2-1, with a weak D call TRBD1 (6 bases). Read data end 3 residues before the CDR3 end; the end is taken from the germline J gene. The CDR3 has 16 amino acids. Per the germline V gene, CDR1 is MGHRA and CDR2 is YSYEKL. V lost 1 base, J lost 6 bases, and 16 bases lay in between.

This clone was counted ten times or more. With the read ending 3 residues before the CDR3 end, the germline J gene is used to fill in that end. The rearrangement links TRBV7-9 to TRBJ2-4; D call uncertain. Germline V gene sequence: CDR1 SEHNR, CDR2 FQNEAQ (reference sequence). The CDR3 contains 15 residues. Trimming took 2 bases from V and 7 from J, leaving 15 bases between them. The CDR3 region is CASSLSETVENIQYF. Partial CDR3 DNA: TGTGCCAGCAGCTTAAGCGAAACGGTAGAGAACATT.

This clone was found many times. The read ends 3 residues shy of where the CDR3 ends; the end is completed using the germline J gene. This sequence joins TRBV6-1 and TRBJ2-5; D uncertain. The V end lost 2 bases, the J end lost 4 bases, and 5 bases lay between the germline ends. Germline CDR1 is MNHNS and CDR2 is SASEGT. The CDR3 spans 12 residues. CDR3 sequence reads: CASSERVETQYF. CDR3 DNA (partial): TGTGCCAGCAGTGAACGCGTAGAGACC.

Turning to this clone: Coverage ceases 3 residues before the CDR3 finishes, and the germline J gene fills in the end. The chain links TRBV6-1 to TRBJ1-2; D is unresolved. The CDR3 is 13 residues long. The germline V gene encodes CDR1 MNHNS and CDR2 SASEGT. The sequenced CDR3 bases are TGTGCCAGCAGTGAATTGATAGCGGGGGGC. Translated: CASSELIAGG. The entire CDR3 protein reads CASSELIAGGYTF.

In this sample, this clone turned up many times. Sequencing ends 3 residues short of the CDR3 end; the germline J gene provides the rest. The V call is TRBV6-2 or TRBV6-3, the J call TRBJ2-5; 9 nucleotides line up with TRBD1. V was clipped by 6 bases and J by 5 bases; unmatched bases: 13. Germline V gene data show CDR1 as MNHEY and CDR2 as SVGEGT. The CDR3 length is 16 residues. This CDR3 is CASSILPGQGSETQYF. CDR3 DNA (partial): TGTGCCAGCAGCATACTCCCGGGACAGGGTAGCGAGACC.

This clone was seen a few times. The CDR3 end is not reached by the read, which stops 3 residues before it; the germline J gene fills it in. The chain links TRBV7-2 to TRBJ1-2, with no clear D. The ends were cut back, 5 bases at V and 4 bases at J, with 14 bases in the middle. This CDR3 has 14 amino acids. Germline V gives CDR1 SGHTA, CDR2 FQGNSA. This CDR3 reads CASSPAAGLYGYTF. The covered CDR3 bases are TGTGCCAGCAGCCCCGCGGCAGGACTCTATGGC.

This clone occurred many times. The CDR3 end lies 3 residues beyond the end of the read and is filled in from the germline J gene. The V gene is TRBV6-2 or TRBV6-3, the J gene TRBJ2-6; D gene ambiguous. The CDR3 runs 14 residues. The V gene lost 0 bases and the J gene lost 4 bases, with 4 bases spanning the gap. Germline assignment: CDR1 MNHEY and CDR2 SVGEGT. The CDR3 bases that were read are TGTGCCAGCAGTTACTCGGGCGGGGCCAACGTC. This sequence encodes CASSYSGGANV. The whole CDR3 sequence is CASSYSGGANVLTF.

This clone was found many times. The CDR3 extends 3 residues past the end of the read, so its final part is completed from the germline J gene. This chain links TRBV7-3 with TRBJ2-3, with 10 bases that match TRBD2. The ends lost 3 bases at V and 6 bases at J; junction bases unmatched: 6. Looked up from germline, CDR1 is SGHTA and CDR2 is FQGTGA. The CDR3 length is 15 residues. CDR3 region: CASSLSGGAGDTQYF. Partial CDR3 DNA: TGTGCCAGCAGCTTGAGCGGGGGGGCCGGGGATACG. Combining the CDR3 with reference TRBV7-3 and TRBJ2-3 gives the whole variable domain GAGVSQTPSNKVTEKGKYVELRCDPISGHTALYWYRQSLGQGPEFLIYFQGTGAADDSGLPNDRFFAVRPEGSVSTLKIQRTERGDSAVYLCASSLSGGAGDTQYFGPGTRLTVL.

In this sample, this clone turned up many times. The CDR3 is cut off 3 residues early in the read; its end comes from the germline J gene. The chain joins TRBV7-3 to TRBJ2-5; 7 bases fit TRBD2. Germline CDR1 is SGHTA and CDR2 is FQGTGA. The CDR3 sequence is 15 residues long. Germline trimming cut 5 bases from V and 4 bases from J; bases unmatched to any gene: 10. CDR3 in amino acids: CASSPQTSSGETQYF. The covered CDR3 bases are TGTGCCAGCAGCCCTCAGACTAGCAGCGGAGAGACC.

Ten or more counts support this clone. The CDR3 end is not reached by the read, which stops 3 residues before it; the germline J gene fills it in. This chain links TRBV5-1 with TRBJ2-1; no reliable D call. Germline CDR1 SGHRS, CDR2 YFSETQ. This CDR3 is built from 12 residues. Trimming removed 0 bases at V and 8 bases at J, with 6 bases between. The CDR3 bases that were read are TGCGCCAGCAGCTTGGACAAGGATGAG. This sequence encodes CASSLDKDE. The entire CDR3 protein is CASSLDKDEQFF.

On this clone: The read finishes 3 residues shy of the CDR3 end, and the germline J gene is used to complete it. The V call is TRBV19, the J call TRBJ1-5; D is possibly TRBD1 (6 bases). The CDR3 totals 15 residues. Germline V gene data show CDR1 as LNHDA and CDR2 as SQIVND (reference sequence). V was pared by 2 bases and J by 8 bases, with 16 bases between. The CDR3 sequence is CASSILNRVGEPQHF. The sequenced CDR3 bases are TGTGCCAGTAGTATACTAAACAGGGTAGGTGAGCCC.

This clone was counted ten times or more. Read coverage stops 3 residues before the CDR3 terminus; the germline J gene supplies the remainder. The genes are TRBV5-6 and TRBJ2-3; possibly TRBD2 for D (6 bases). Germline-derived CDR1 and CDR2 are SGHDT and YYEEEE. This CDR3 is 13 amino acids long. V was clipped by 8 bases and J by 5 bases, with 15 bases between them. The CDR3 spells CARCVEGRDTQYF. CDR3 DNA, as far as it was read: TGTGCCAGATGCGTGGAGGGGCGAGATACG.

There are many counts of this clone. The read ends 3 residues shy of where the CDR3 ends; the end is completed using the germline J gene. The V and J genes are TRBV7-3 and TRBJ2-7; TRBD2 matches at 8 bases. V lost 0 bases to trimming and J lost 0 bases; unmatched junction nucleotides: 1. There are 15 residues in the CDR3. Germline V gives CDR1 SGHTA, CDR2 FQGTGA. CDR3 DNA, as far as it was read: TGTGCCAGCAGCTTAACGGGGACTAGCTCCTACGAG. Amino acids: CASSLTGTSSYE. The CDR3 in full is CASSLTGTSSYEQYF.

Ten or more counts support this clone. The read terminates 3 residues ahead of where the CDR3 ends, so the germline J gene completes it. V and J are TRBV7-2 and TRBJ1-5; possibly TRBD1 for D (6 bases). Germline values: CDR1 SGHTA, CDR2 FQGNSA. The CDR3 extends over 14 amino acids. V was shortened by 4 bases and J by 4 bases, with 11 bases between the two germline ends. The CDR3 reads CASSWTALNQPQHF. The sequenced part of the CDR3 DNA is TGTGCCAGCAGCTGGACAGCCCTTAATCAGCCC.

This clone was counted many times. The sequence runs out 3 residues before the end of the CDR3; the remainder is reconstructed from the germline J gene. The chain carries TRBV19 and TRBJ2-3; 12 bases align to TRBD2. Germline V gives CDR1 LNHDA, CDR2 SQIVND (reference sequence). This CDR3 is 18 amino acids long. Trimming took 2 bases from V and 2 from J; bases not matched to a gene: 8. This CDR3 is CASSIRGSSGGATDTQYF. CDR3 DNA, as far as it was read: TGTGCCAGTAGTATAAGGGGGTCTAGCGGGGGGGCCACAGATACG.

This clone occurred many times. The DNA is left out, because the CDR3 cannot be placed on it with certainty; the CDR3 is given as TCRdb lists it. The chain has TRBV18 and TRBJ2-7; whether TRBD1-2, the table's D call, matches the DNA was not checked. Germline V gene sequence: CDR1 KGHSH, CDR2 LQKENI. The CDR3 is 16 residues long, counting both termini. The CDR3 sequence is CASSPASGRGVYEQYF.

This clone was recorded many times. Read data end 3 residues before the CDR3 end; the end is taken from the germline J gene. The V call is TRBV5-1, the J call TRBJ2-3, with D maybe TRBD1 (6 bases). Trimming stripped 2 bases from V and 4 bases from J, with 20 bases between. Per germline, CDR1 SGHRS and CDR2 YFSETQ. The CDR3 loop spans 17 amino acids. The CDR3 spells CASSFRGRTDPADTQYF. The sequenced part of the CDR3 DNA is TGCGCCAGCAGCTTCCGCGGAAGGACAGACCCGGCAGATACG.

This clone appeared a few times. The read gets to within 3 residues of the CDR3 end, and the germline J gene fills in the rest. The V gene is TRBV2, the J gene TRBJ2-7, with a weak D call TRBD2 (5 bases). The length of the CDR3 is 12 residues. V was clipped by 2 bases and J by 4 bases, with 6 bases between them. Germline values: CDR1 SNHLY, CDR2 FYNNEI. Incomplete CDR3 DNA: TGTGCCAGCAGTGAAAGCGGATACGAG. Amino acid sequence: CASSESGYE. The complete CDR3 reads CASSESGYEQYF.

This clone was recorded many times. The read finishes 3 residues shy of the CDR3 end, and the germline J gene is used to complete it. This chain uses TRBV6-1 with TRBJ2-7; D is ambiguous. CDR3 size: 15 residues. Deletions cut 4 bases from V and 0 bases from J, with 13 bases between. Germline CDR1 is MNHNS and CDR2 is SASEGT. The CDR3 loop is CASSVRQAPSYEQYF. Partial CDR3 DNA: TGTGCCAGCAGTGTCAGGCAGGCCCCCTCCTACGAG.

This clone was seen repeatedly, ten times or more. From the germline J gene comes the end of the CDR3, since the read stops 3 residues before it. The chain combines TRBV19 with TRBJ2-3; the D is unclear. V dropped 6 bases and J dropped 2 bases, with 12 bases sitting between them. From germline, CDR1 is LNHDA and CDR2 SQIVND (reference sequence). The CDR3 totals 14 residues. CDR3 DNA (partial): TGTGCCAGTAGAGGTAGGGTCCCCACAGATACG. Residues: CASRGRVPTDT. In full, the CDR3 is CASRGRVPTDTQYF.

In the case of this clone: The missing CDR3 end, 3 residues past where the read stops, is filled in from the germline J gene. Other nucleotide sequences in the sample specify the same CDR3. The V gene is TRBV19, the J gene TRBJ2-3, with TRBD1 identical over 8 bases. CDR1 and CDR2 (germline): LNHDA, SQIVND (reference sequence). Germline trimming cut 0 bases from V and 6 bases from J; bases unmatched to any gene: 11. The CDR3 contains 17 residues. The CDR3 DNA, read in part, is TGTGCCAGTAGTATAGATCCAGACAGGGGCTACGCGGATACG. Translating gives CASSIDPDRGYADT. The whole CDR3 protein reads CASSIDPDRGYADTQYF.